This T cell receptor (beta chain) was captured by sequencing in a study of vaccination and CD4 T cells after COVID-19. To note about this clonotype: What it binds is not known.

Sequenced with the Oncomine TCR Beta short-read assay was DNA taken from cultured CD4+ T cells. A single record per CDR3 protein comes from TCRdb applying MiXCR to the PCR reads. The sample has about 15,000 distinct CDR3 sequences; approximately 48% are singletons. Treatment noted: 10-day PBMC culture with coronavirus spike peptide pools or control peptides (ViraFEST assay). The sample taken for sequencing was CD4+ T cells from blood, cultured in vitro. This TCR came from a human donor who had recovered from COVID-19.

As DNA, the CDR3 is TGTGCCAGCAGCAATAACTACGAGCAGTACTTC. Protein: CASSNNYEQYF. The genes are TRBV7-9 and TRBJ2-7; no clear D gene. Germline V gene sequence: CDR1 SEHNR, CDR2 FQNEAQ (reference sequence). The CDR3 totals 11 residues. The germline V and J ends were trimmed by 5 bases and 3 bases, with 5 bases remaining between them.